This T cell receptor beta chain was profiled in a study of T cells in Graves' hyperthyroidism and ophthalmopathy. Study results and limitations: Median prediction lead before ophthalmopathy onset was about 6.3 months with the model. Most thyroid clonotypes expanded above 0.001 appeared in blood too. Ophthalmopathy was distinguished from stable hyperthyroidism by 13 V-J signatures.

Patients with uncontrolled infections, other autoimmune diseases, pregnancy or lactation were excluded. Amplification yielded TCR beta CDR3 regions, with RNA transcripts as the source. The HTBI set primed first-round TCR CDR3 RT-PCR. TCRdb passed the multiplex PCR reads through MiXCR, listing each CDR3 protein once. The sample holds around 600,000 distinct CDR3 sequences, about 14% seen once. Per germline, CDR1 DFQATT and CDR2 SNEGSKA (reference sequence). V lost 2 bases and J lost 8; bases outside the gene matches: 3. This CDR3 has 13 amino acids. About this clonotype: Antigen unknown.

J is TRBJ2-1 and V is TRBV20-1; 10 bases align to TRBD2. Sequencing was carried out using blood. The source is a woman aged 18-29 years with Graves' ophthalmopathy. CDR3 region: CSARPSGSDEQFF. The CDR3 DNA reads TGCAGTGCTAGACCTAGCGGGAGCGATGAGCAGTTCTTC.